The entry below describes one TCR beta chain. Antigen: not known. This specimen belongs to a study of T cell responses to AZD1222 COVID-19 vaccine. The V and J ends lost 3 bases and 6 bases respectively, with 9 bases between them. The CDR3 contains 13 residues. The repertoire was sequenced with immunoSEQ multiplex PCR; TCRdb's copy has only in-frame clones and lacks some. The sample consists of about 110,000 clones, around 92% of them appearing once. Overall study results and limits: Repertoires were obtained solely post-peak T cell response. Clonal diversity was possibly underestimated; the donors were predominantly white British and more often female.

This sequence was found in an adult who received the AZD1222 COVID-19 vaccine. The starting material was peripheral blood, obtained 28 days after the second AZD1222 dose. This sequence joins TRBV12-3 or TRBV12-4 and TRBJ1-5; D is unresolved. In nucleotides, the CDR3 is TGTGCCAGCAGTTTTAAGTCAGGTCAGCCCCAGCATTTT. Protein: CASSFKSGQPQHF.